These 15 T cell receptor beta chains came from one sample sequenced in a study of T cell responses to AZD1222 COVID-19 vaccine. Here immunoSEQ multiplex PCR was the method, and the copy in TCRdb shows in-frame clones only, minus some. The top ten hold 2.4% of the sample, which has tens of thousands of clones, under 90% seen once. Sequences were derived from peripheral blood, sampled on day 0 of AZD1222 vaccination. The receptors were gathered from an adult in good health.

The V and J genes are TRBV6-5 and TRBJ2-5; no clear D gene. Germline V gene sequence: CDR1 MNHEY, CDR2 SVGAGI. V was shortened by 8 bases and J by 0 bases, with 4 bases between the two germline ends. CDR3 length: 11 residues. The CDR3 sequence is CASQYQETQYF. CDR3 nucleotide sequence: TGTGCCAGCCAATACCAAGAGACCCAGTACTTC.

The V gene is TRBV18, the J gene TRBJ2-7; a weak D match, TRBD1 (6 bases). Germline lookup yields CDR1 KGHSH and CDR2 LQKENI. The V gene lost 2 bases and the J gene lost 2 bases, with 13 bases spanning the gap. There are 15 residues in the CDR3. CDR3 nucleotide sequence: TGTGCCAGCTCACCATACCGGGACACCCCCTACGAGCAGTACTTC. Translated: CASSPYRDTPYEQYF.

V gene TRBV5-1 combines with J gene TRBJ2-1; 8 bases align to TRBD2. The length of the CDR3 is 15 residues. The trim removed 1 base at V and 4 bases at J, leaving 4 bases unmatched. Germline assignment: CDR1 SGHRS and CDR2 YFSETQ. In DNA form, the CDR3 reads TGCGCCAGCAGCTTGAGCCAGCGGGGGTACAATGAGCAGTTCTTC. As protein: CASSLSQRGYNEQFF.

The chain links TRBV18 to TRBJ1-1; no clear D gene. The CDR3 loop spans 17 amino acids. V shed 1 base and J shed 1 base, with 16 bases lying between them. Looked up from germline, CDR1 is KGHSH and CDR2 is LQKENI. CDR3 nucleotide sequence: TGTGCCAGCTCACCACAATGGGGTCGGAGAGGGAACACTGAAGCTTTCTTT. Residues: CASSPQWGRRGNTEAFF.

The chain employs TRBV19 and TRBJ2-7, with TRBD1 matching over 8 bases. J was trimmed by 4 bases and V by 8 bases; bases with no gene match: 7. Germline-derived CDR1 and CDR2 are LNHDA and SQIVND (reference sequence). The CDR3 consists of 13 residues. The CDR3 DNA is TGTGCCAGTCGGGACAGGACCACTTACGAGCAGTACTTC. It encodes CASRDRTTYEQYF. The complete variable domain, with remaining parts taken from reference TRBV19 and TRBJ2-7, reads DGGITQSPKYLFRKEGQNVTLSCEQNLNHDAMYWYRQDPGQGLRLIYYSQIVNDFQKGDIAEGYSVSREKKESFPLTVTSAQKNPTAFYLCASRDRTTYEQYFGPGTRLTVT.

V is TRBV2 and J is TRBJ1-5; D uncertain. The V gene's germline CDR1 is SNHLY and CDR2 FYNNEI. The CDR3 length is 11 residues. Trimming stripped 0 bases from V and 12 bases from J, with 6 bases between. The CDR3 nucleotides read TGTGCCAGCAGTGAAGCGGCAGTCCAGCATTTT. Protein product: CASSEAAVQHF.

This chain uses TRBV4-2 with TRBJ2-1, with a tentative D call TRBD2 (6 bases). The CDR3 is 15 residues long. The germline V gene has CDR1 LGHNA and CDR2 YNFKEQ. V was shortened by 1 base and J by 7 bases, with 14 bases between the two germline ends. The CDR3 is CASSQALADSNEQFF. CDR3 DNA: TGTGCCAGCAGCCAAGCGTTAGCGGATTCAAATGAGCAGTTCTTC.

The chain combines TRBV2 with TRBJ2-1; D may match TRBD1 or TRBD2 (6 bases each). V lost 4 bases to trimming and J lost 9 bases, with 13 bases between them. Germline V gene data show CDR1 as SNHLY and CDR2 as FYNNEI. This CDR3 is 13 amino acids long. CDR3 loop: CASSAEGEAEQFF. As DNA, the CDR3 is TGTGCCAGCAGTGCGGAGGGGGAGGCTGAGCAGTTCTTC.

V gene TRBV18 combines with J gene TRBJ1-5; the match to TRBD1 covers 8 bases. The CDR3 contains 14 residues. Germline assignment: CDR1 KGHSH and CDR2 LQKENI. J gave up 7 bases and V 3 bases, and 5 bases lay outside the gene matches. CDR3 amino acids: CASSPGQGRQPQHF. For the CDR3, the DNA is TGTGCCAGCTCACCCGGACAGGGTAGGCAGCCCCAGCATTTT.

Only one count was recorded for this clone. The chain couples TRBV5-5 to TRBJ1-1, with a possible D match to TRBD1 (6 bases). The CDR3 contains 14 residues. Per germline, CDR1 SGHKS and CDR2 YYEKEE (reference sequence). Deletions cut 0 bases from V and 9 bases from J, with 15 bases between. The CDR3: CASSLDREVDQAFF. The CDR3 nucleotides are TGTGCCAGCAGCTTGGACAGGGAAGTGGATCAAGCTTTCTTT.

CDR3 nucleotide sequence: TGCAGCGTTGGGAAGGGGACTAGCGGGGACTACAATGAGCAGTTCTTC. Translating gives CSVGKGTSGDYNEQFF. This chain joins TRBV29-1 and TRBJ2-1; the match to TRBD2 covers 13 bases. The junction had 6 bases not matched to a gene; V was cut back by 4 bases and J by 3 bases. The CDR3 sequence is 16 residues long. Germline V gene sequence: CDR1 SQVTM, CDR2 ANQGSEA.

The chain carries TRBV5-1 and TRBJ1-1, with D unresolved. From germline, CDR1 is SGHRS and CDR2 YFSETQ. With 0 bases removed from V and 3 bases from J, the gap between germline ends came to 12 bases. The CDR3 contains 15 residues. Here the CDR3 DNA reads TGCGCCAGCAGCTTGGAGGTACCGTTAGACACTGAAGCTTTCTTT. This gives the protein CASSLEVPLDTEAFF.

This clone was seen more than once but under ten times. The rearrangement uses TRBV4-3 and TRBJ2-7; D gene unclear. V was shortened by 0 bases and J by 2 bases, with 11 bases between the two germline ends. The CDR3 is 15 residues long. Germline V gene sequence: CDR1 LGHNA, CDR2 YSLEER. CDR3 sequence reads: CASSQDEGFPYEQYF. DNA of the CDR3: TGCGCCAGCAGCCAAGATGAAGGTTTCCCCTACGAGCAGTACTTC.

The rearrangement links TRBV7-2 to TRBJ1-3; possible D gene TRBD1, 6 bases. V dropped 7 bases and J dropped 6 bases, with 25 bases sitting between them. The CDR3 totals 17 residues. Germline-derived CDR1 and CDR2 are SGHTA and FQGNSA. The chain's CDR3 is CASIAPPGRGGTNTIYF. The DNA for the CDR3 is TGTGCCAGCATCGCTCCCCCGGGCAGGGGAGGTACAAACACCATATATTTT.

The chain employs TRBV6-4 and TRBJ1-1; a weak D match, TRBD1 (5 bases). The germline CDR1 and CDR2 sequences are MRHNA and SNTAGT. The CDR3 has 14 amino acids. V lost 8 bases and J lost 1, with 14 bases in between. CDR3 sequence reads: CASRAQGWNTEAFF. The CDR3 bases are TGTGCCAGCCGGGCGCAGGGCTGGAACACTGAAGCTTTCTTT.